This is a list of T cell receptor beta chains from one sample in a study of blood T cells in healthy people across ages. Each CDR3 protein gets one entry after TCRdb re-called the 5' RACE reads with MiXCR. The sample lists fewer than 900,000 distinct CDR3 sequences, roughly 43% seen once, with 20% to 25% in the top ten. The sample consisted of blood. The receptors derive from a woman in her sixties or seventies in good health. The CDR3 runs from the conserved cysteine through the conserved F or W. A D gene is named only where the DNA matches it firmly. Size tells how often a clone was seen (once, few, many) or the class of an expanded clone, and some rows leave it out.

>TRBJ2-7|TRBD2|many|TRBV5-1
CASRTSGTTYEQYF
TGCGCCAGTAGAACTAGCGGGACCACCTACGAGCAGTACTTC
>TRBJ2-5|.|.|TRBV29-1
CSVVQFAGETQYF
TGCAGCGTTGTACAATTCGCCGGGGAGACCCAGTACTTC
>TRBJ2-3|TRBD2|.|TRBV20-1
CSARATSGGARADTQYF
TGCAGTGCTAGAGCGACTAGCGGGGGGGCCCGGGCAGATACGCAGTATTTT
>TRBJ1-6|.|few|TRBV20-1
CSAYTGSNSPLHF
TGCAGTGCTTACACAGGGTCTAATTCACCCCTCCACTTT
>TRBJ2-3|.|.|TRBV11-1
CASSGGGRGTDTQYF
TGTGCCAGCAGTGGAGGGGGGAGAGGCACAGATACGCAGTATTTT
>TRBJ2-7|.|few|TRBV20-1
CSALGGGRAEQYF
TGCAGTGCCCTGGGAGGGGGTCGAGCCGAGCAGTACTTC
>TRBJ1-2|.|.|TRBV18
CASSPSGGSKDGYTF
TGTGCCAGCTCACCATCGGGTGGTTCGAAGGATGGCTACACCTTC
>TRBJ2-3|TRBD1|.|TRBV10-3
CAISEVDRGSTDTQYF
TGTGCCATCAGTGAGGTGGACAGGGGGAGCACAGATACGCAGTATTTT
>TRBJ2-5|TRBD2|few|TRBV5-1
CASSLGPSGHQETQYF
TGCGCCAGCAGCTTGGGTCCTAGCGGACACCAAGAGACCCAGTACTTC
>TRBJ2-3|.|.|TRBV12-5
CTSGWSVIIDTDTQYF
TGTACTAGTGGTTGGAGCGTTATCATTGACACAGATACGCAGTATTTT
>TRBJ2-3|TRBD2|.|TRBV4-2
CASSQEPAIAGRIDTQYF
TGTGCCAGCAGCCAAGAACCCGCGATAGCGGGGCGCATAGATACGCAGTATTTT
>TRBJ2-7|TRBD2|.|TRBV20-1
CSAPDSGGVDEQYF
TGCAGTGCTCCAGATAGCGGGGGGGTCGACGAGCAGTACTTC
>TRBJ1-1|.|.|TRBV29-1
CSVQDHTEAFF
TGCAGCGTTCAGGATCACACTGAAGCTTTCTTT
>TRBJ2-1|.|many|TRBV7-2
CASSEAGFRVRNEQFF
TGTGCCAGCAGCGAGGCGGGCTTTAGGGTCCGGAATGAGCAGTTCTTC
>TRBJ1-3|TRBD1|.|TRBV20-1
CSAWPGQTGNTIYF
TGCAGTGCTTGGCCGGGACAGACTGGAAACACCATATATTTT
>TRBJ2-3|.|.|TRBV14
CASSQVRWLGQYF
TGTGCCAGCAGCCAAGTTCGATGGTTGGGGCAGTATTTT
>TRBJ2-7|.|few|TRBV14
CASSPRFHEQYF
TGTGCCAGCAGCCCCAGGTTCCACGAGCAGTACTTC
>TRBJ1-1|.|few|TRBV6-4
CASRRQVHTEAFF
TGTGCCAGCAGAAGACAGGTTCACACTGAAGCTTTCTTT
>TRBJ2-7|.|many|TRBV20-1
CSASGTAVYEQYF
TGCAGTGCTTCCGGGACCGCTGTTTACGAGCAGTACTTC
>TRBJ2-5|TRBD1|.|TRBV5-1
CASRNSGTGGKETQYF
TGCGCCAGCAGAAATTCCGGGACAGGGGGAAAAGAGACCCAGTACTTC
>TRBJ1-2|.|.|TRBV4-2
CASGHQANYGYTF
TGTGCCAGCGGCCACCAGGCTAACTATGGCTACACCTTC
>TRBJ2-3|TRBD2|.|TRBV7-2
CASSQNPGLAGKGGTDTQYF
TGTGCCAGCAGCCAGAACCCGGGACTAGCGGGAAAAGGGGGAACAGATACGCAGTATTTT
>TRBJ1-5|.|few|TRBV10-3
CAISVQGDQPQHF
TGTGCCATCAGTGTACAGGGTGACCAGCCCCAGCATTTT
>TRBJ2-1|TRBD2|.|TRBV28
CASKRAGGAVYNEQFF
TGTGCCAGCAAAAGGGCCGGGGGGGCCGTATATAATGAGCAGTTCTTC
>TRBJ2-5|.|.|TRBV11-2
CASSYKEGVGPIQETQYF
TGTGCCAGCAGCTATAAAGAGGGGGTGGGCCCGATCCAAGAGACCCAGTACTTC
>TRBJ1-4|.|few|TRBV20-1
CSARPDSNEKLFF
TGCAGTGCTAGGCCGGACAGTAATGAAAAACTGTTTTTT